The 3 T cell receptor beta chains below all came from one sample that was sequenced in a study of cytomegalovirus exposure and HLA in healthy donors. Vbeta (60) and Jbeta (13) primers were used in the PCR. Assay used: immunoSEQ multiplex PCR; TCRdb lists only in-frame clones, some missing. Of some 250,000 clones in the sample, roughly 82% were seen once. Sequencing used PBMCs. The receptors come from a woman between 40 and 55 years old in good health and CMV-seropositive.

On this clone: Germline is not matched at one junction end, which may reflect a read error. V gene TRBV10-3 combines with J gene TRBJ2-7; 11 bases align to TRBD2. The CDR3 runs to 14 residues. In germline, CDR1 is ENHRY, CDR2 SYGVKD. The CDR3 loop reads CAISEGQGILAGVF. For the CDR3, the DNA is TGTGCCATCAGTGAAGGTCAGGGGATACTAGCGGGGGTGTTC.

The chain carries TRBV29-1 and TRBJ1-2; TRBD1 aligns across 11 bases. The CDR3 runs to 14 residues. In germline, CDR1 is SQVTM, CDR2 ANQGSEA. The V gene end was trimmed by 6 bases and the J gene end by 4 bases; junction bases not matched to a gene: 7. CDR3 region: CSVPPGQGAYGYTF. CDR3 sequence (DNA): TGCAGCGTCCCCCCAGGACAGGGGGCCTATGGCTACACCTTC.

The rearrangement links TRBV19 to TRBJ2-7; 8 bases match TRBD2. Trimming took 10 bases from V and 2 from J; bases not matched to a gene: 10. The CDR3 extends over 14 amino acids. Per germline, CDR1 LNHDA and CDR2 SQIVND (reference sequence). CDR3 residues: CATSREGGTYEQYF. CDR3 nucleotides: TGTGCCACCTCCCGGGAGGGCGGGACCTACGAGCAGTACTTC.